The present entry profiles one T cell receptor (beta chain) with its context. Its antigen is undetermined. These data come from a study of molecular identifiers for immune sequencing clone quantification. Study-level points and caveats: Over 97% of effector molecules, but under 1% in naive cells, were held by clones with more than 20 RNA copies.

Library preparation followed earlier protocols using designated TCR primers. TCRdb called the PCR reads again in MiXCR, with one record for every CDR3 protein. The top ten hold roughly 0.85% of the sample, which has under 650,000 distinct CDR3 sequences, just under 20% seen once. Material for sequencing was naive CD8+ T cells from blood, with Jurkat cell RNA spiked in. Subset described: FACS-sorted CD8+CD4-CCR7+CD45RA+ naive T cells. The TCR originated in a human donor in good health. Some libraries in this study had Jurkat cell RNA spiked in.

CDR3 sequence reads: CSARDPPRGTYEQYF. The CDR3 DNA is TGCAGTGCTAGAGATCCCCCCCGGGGTACCTACGAGCAGTACTTC. The chain is built from TRBV20-1 and TRBJ2-7, with a tentative D call TRBD2 (5 bases). Between the trimmed V and J ends, which lost 0 bases and 2 bases, there was a span of 14 bases. The CDR3 totals 15 residues. CDR1 and CDR2 (germline): DFQATT, SNEGSKA (reference sequence).